These 14 T cell receptor delta chains came from one sample sequenced in a study of gamma-delta T cells after stem cell transplantation. TCRdb repeated clone calling on the RT-PCR reads with CATT. The sample records about 2,800 delta-chain clones, about 2.9% being singletons. The source material was gamma-delta T cells. Every receptor here comes from a human donor. It is not recorded whose cells these are; they may come from a transplant donor.

This clone was seen more than once but under ten times. A far larger clone is one base from this, pointing to a likely read error. Other DNA sequences within the sample encode an identical CDR3. The chain has TRDV2 and TRDJ1; 13 positions agree with TRDD3. Germline lookup yields CDR1 GEAIGNYY and CDR2 EKD. The CDR3 contains 18 residues. CDR3 amino acids: CACDPVLGDTRVTDKLIF. The DNA for the CDR3 is TGTGCCTGTGACCCCGTACTGGGGGATACGAGGGTCACCGATAAGCTCATCTTT.

Judged by abundance, this clone is medium-sized. Other DNA sequences in this specimen translate into the identical CDR3. The chain employs TRDV2 and TRDJ3; D is uncertain. CDR1 is GEAIGNYY, CDR2 EKD, per germline. Trimming left V 0 bases short and J 1 base short, with 15 bases between. CDR3 length: 19 amino acids. The CDR3, as DNA: TGTGCCTGTGACACCGTGAGGGACCATGAGTCCTGGGACACCCGACAGATGTTTTTC. Translating gives CACDTVRDHESWDTRQMFF.

In regard to this clone: This may be a read error, as it is one base from a much larger clone. Other DNA sequences of this sample code for an identical CDR3. The chain has TRDV2 and TRDJ1; 9 bases are shared with TRDD3. Unmatched junction bases numbered 20, after V lost 0 bases and J lost 1 base. The germline CDR1 and CDR2 sequences are GEAIGNYY and EKD. The CDR3 runs 21 residues. The CDR3 here is CACDTHGLTGGYLSTTDKLIF. The CDR3 bases are TGTGCCTGTGACACCCACGGATTAACCGGGGGATACCTGAGTACCACCGATAAACTCATCTTT.

The V gene is TRDV2, the J gene TRDJ1, with TRDD3 matching 10 bases. The J segment lost 6 bases and the V segment lost 4 bases, leaving 7 bases of the junction unmatched. CDR1 and CDR2 (germline): GEAIGNYY, EKD. This CDR3 has 14 residues. Written as DNA, the CDR3 is TGTGCCTGTGATGCACTGGGGGATTCCTATAAACTCATCTTT. This codes for CACDALGDSYKLIF.

Sample share makes this clone large. Other DNA sequences within the sample encode an identical CDR3. The chain has TRDV2 and TRDJ1, with a weak D call TRDD3 (6 bases). The CDR3 sequence is 14 residues long. The ends were cut back, 2 bases at V and 3 bases at J, with 12 bases in the middle. CDR1 and CDR2 from the germline V gene are GEAIGNYY and EKD. The CDR3 region has the DNA TGTGCCTGTGACATCTTGGGGGGCGCCGATAAACTCATCTTT. It yields the protein CACDILGGADKLIF.

This clone was detected only a few times. The TCRdb protein, from a much larger clone, departs from this DNA's translation at residues 5 and 6, likely by read error; the protein shown derives from the DNA. V usage is TRDV2 and J usage is TRDJ1; D might be TRDD2 or TRDD3, each matching 7 bases. Trimming shortened V by 0 bases and J by 0 bases, and 22 bases separated the two germline ends. CDR1 GEAIGNYY and CDR2 EKD come from the germline V gene. The CDR3 has 19 residues. CDR3 loop: CACDTVPTELGSNTDKLIF. The DNA of the CDR3 is TGTGCCTGTGACACCGTTCCTACTGAACTGGGGTCCAACACCGATAAACTCATCTTT.

This clone was seen a few times. TCRdb's entry gives the protein of a much larger clone, which mismatches this DNA's translation at residue 11, likely from a read error; the protein reported here is translated from the DNA. This chain links TRDV2 with TRDJ1, with 9 bases aligning to TRDD2. Germline V lookup: CDR1 GEAIGNYY, CDR2 EKD. V trimming: 3 bases; J trimming: 0 bases; junction bases outside the gene matches: 16. The CDR3 spans 19 residues. DNA of the CDR3: TGTGCCTGTGACTCCCTTCCTACTGAACTGGAGTCCAACACCGATAAACTCATCTTT. It codes for CACDSLPTELESNTDKLIF.

Notes on this clone: TCRdb has a much larger clone's protein, which differs at residue 15 from the translation of this DNA, likely because of a read error; what is shown is the protein translated from the DNA. The chain has TRDV2 and TRDJ1; 7 positions agree with TRDD3. The CDR3 extends over 17 amino acids. Germline CDR1 GEAIGNYY, CDR2 EKD. The DNA of the CDR3 is TGTGCCTGTGACAACCTGGGGGTCACGGCGACCACCGATAAACCCATCTTT. Translated, it gives CACDNLGVTATTDKPIF.

Of note for this clone: This DNA translates differently at residue 15 from the TCRdb protein, which is that of a much larger clone; a read error is likely, and the protein shown is the DNA's own translation. The chain employs TRDV2 and TRDJ1; 11 nucleotides agree with TRDD3. Per the germline V gene, CDR1 is GEAIGNYY and CDR2 is EKD. The CDR3 has 18 residues. The CDR3 DNA reads TGTGCCTGTGACTCCGTACTGGGGGATAAATGGAAAACCGATAGACTCATCTTT. This translates into CACDSVLGDKWKTDRLIF.

This clone was found a few times. With a far larger clone one base away, a read error is the likely cause. Other DNA sequences from this sample encode an identical CDR3 as well. The chain links TRDV2 to TRDJ1, with 13 bases that match TRDD3. Trimming cost V 0 bases and J 2 bases; bases outside gene matches: 14. The CDR3 has 20 residues. Germline assignment: CDR1 GEAIGNYY and CDR2 EKD. For the CDR3, the DNA is TGTGCCTGTGACACCGTTAAACTGGGGGATACGCGCATCTTAACCGATAAACTCATCTTT. It codes for CACDTVKLGDTRILTDKLIF.

The table lists this clone with a few counts. For this DNA, TCRdb reports the protein of a much larger clone, which diverges at residue 12, most likely from a read error; the protein presented here is translated directly from the DNA. V gene TRDV2 combines with J gene TRDJ1; 11 positions match TRDD3. The CDR3 spans 15 residues. CDR1 is GEAIGNYY and CDR2 is EKD in the germline V gene. This chain's CDR3 is CACDSLGDTTDILIF. As DNA, the CDR3 is TGTGCCTGTGACTCCCTGGGGGATACAACCGATATACTCATCTTT.

This clone was seen a handful of times. It is likely a read error: a sequence one base away is far more abundant. The sample contains more than one DNA sequence encoding this CDR3. The J gene is TRDJ1, the V gene TRDV2; 8 bases are shared with TRDD3. This CDR3 has 19 amino acids. Germline lookup yields CDR1 GEAIGNYY and CDR2 EKD. Losses at the gene ends were 0 bases for V and 0 bases for J; bases not matched to a gene: 14. The CDR3 nucleotides read TGTGCCTGTGACACCGTGACTGGGGGGTACGTACCGGACACCGATAAACTCATCTTT. Protein: CACDTVTGGYVPDTDKLIF.

In this sample, this clone turned up a few times. The TCRdb protein comes from a much larger clone and disagrees with this DNA's translation at residue 8, likely due to a read error; the protein given here is derived from the DNA. The V call is TRDV2, the J call TRDJ1; the D gene is possibly TRDD3 (5 bases). Per germline, CDR1 GEAIGNYY and CDR2 EKD. The CDR3 has 18 residues. V was trimmed by 3 bases and J by 2 bases, leaving 24 bases between them. The CDR3: CACDSVLVDKWKTDKLIF. The CDR3 nucleotides read TGTGCCTGTGACTCCGTACTGGTGGATAAATGGAAAACCGATAAACTCATCTTT.

Turning to this clone: A read error likely explains this, since a far larger clone differs by one base. This chain connects TRDV2 to TRDJ1; D is uncertain. The length of the CDR3 is 18 residues. The germline CDR1 and CDR2 sequences are GEAIGNYY and EKD. The CDR3 bases are TGTGCCTGTGACACCTTGTCCGGTCCCTCTACATACACCGATAAACCCATCTTT. Translation: CACDTLSGPSTYTDKPIF.